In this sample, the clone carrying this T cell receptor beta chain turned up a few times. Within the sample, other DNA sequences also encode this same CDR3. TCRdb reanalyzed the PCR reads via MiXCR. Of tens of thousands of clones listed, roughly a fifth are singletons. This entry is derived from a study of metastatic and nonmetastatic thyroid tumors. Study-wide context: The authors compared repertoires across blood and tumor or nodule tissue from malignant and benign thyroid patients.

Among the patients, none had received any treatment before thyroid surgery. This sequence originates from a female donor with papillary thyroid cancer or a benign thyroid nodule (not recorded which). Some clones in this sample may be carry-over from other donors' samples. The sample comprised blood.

The CDR3 sequence is CASRTGFNYGYTF. DNA of the CDR3: TGTGCCAGCAGAACAGGGTTTAACTATGGCTACACCTTC. The chain uses TRBV6-1 and TRBJ1-2, with a tentative D call TRBD1 (6 bases). Looked up from germline, CDR1 is MNHNS and CDR2 is SASEGT. This CDR3 region has 13 residues. Trimming stripped 6 bases from V and 1 base from J, with 9 bases between.